This T cell receptor beta chain was observed in a study of long-term antiretroviral therapy in people with HIV (dated by TCRdb to 2021 to 2024). Notes on the research overall: The earliest samples were collected approximately a decade before the 2015 WHO recommendation for immediate ART, a period when ART was typically delayed until CD4 counts fell. A retrospective serial study tested whether changes in peripheral blood TRB repertoire composition and diversity were associated with ART initiation and durable HIV suppression. A total of 150 to 200 cryopreserved PBMC samples came from 30 adults with confirmed HIV infection and were collected serially over a mean of about six years (range 1-12). About 35% of the 30 participants with HIV were female. No cross-contamination during QIAcube processing was shown when test extractions of a monoclonal T-cell line were performed alongside 30 to 40 polyclonal samples. Study-wide conclusions, independent of this receptor: The samples were dated from about 2003 to 2017, and the ART regimens that were used may be less effective than current ART regimens. No data were available on ART adherence, viral resistance or therapy changes, limiting inferences about post-ART repertoire changes. HIV repertoires had narrower CDR3 length ranges than controls, and the network structure suggested an antigen-experienced repertoire that shifted only slightly toward naive after ART. At every time point, the repertoire was dominated by expanded TRB clones first identified before ART initiation, although this dominance fluctuated and, in many PLHIV, declined after ART. ART initiation was associated with a significant increase in TRB diversity, but diversity stayed significantly below transplant donor controls even after long-term ART. Because pre-ART samples had limited cell numbers, profiling was done on unsorted PBMC rather than on sorted CD4+ and CD8+ T cells. Since PBMC availability was limited, sequencing covered only the TCR beta chain, with no alpha chain pairing.

The immunoSEQ hsTCRB v3.0 assay was used at survey level resolution to sequence the TRB variable region. TRB sequencing targeted a depth of roughly 35,000-55,000 T-cell genomes per sample. Pooled TRB libraries were sequenced on an Illumina MiSeq with a v3 150-cycle kit. Regarding the original processing steps: Analysis of repertoires was carried out in R inside a reproducible Nextflow workflow spanning QC, data transformation and analysis. Custom analyses were implemented in LymphoSeq2, an R package for AIRR-Seq data exploration. Several samples that produced fewer than 5000 total TRB sequences were removed, so some 190 HIV repertoires were analyzed. Of the approximately 190 retained HIV repertoires, 55 to 60 were collected before and 129 after ART initiation. Each repertoire was downsampled to 5000 TRB nucleotide sequences, and summary statistics were averaged across 100 downsampling iterations. The analysis kept only TRB sequences whose CDR3 regions were at least seven amino acids long. Diversity was measured with a Shannon entropy-derived clonality score and the Gini coefficient. In the repertoire networks, any two of the top 5000 CDR3 amino acid sequences were connected whenever the two sequences differed by an edit distance of one. For TRB CDR3 amino acid sequences, antigen specificity groups and MHC restriction were predicted with GLIPH2. To flag known CMV, EBV, HIV or tissue antigen associations, CDR3 amino acid sequences were matched against VDJdb and McPAS-TCR. Pre-ART, post-ART and control groups were compared with Wilcoxon signed-rank tests and Holm-Bonferroni correction. The source is immuneACCESS, and TCRdb retained only in-frame sequences with V and J called. Part of the clones is not carried over; for the studies checked, unresolved V genes explain less than half of this, and the remainder is unexplained. V and J calls plus clone size are reproduced from that table; the DNA served to infer D and trimming. Here the sample has 12,000 or so clones; around three quarters occur a single time. The leading ten clones occupy roughly 10% of the sample.

On this clone: The antigen it binds to is not known. Base qualities are missing; no much larger clone stands one base away.

To be included, a participant needed at least one PBMC sample from before ART initiation plus at least two post-ART samples. Treatment was received in the United States of America by all participants with HIV. Before DNA extraction, cryopreserved samples of roughly 0.85-11 million PBMC were thawed and then washed. At the time of the earliest PBMC sample, participants with HIV were aged between about 20 and 55 years. Per participant, PBMC samples came from 1-4 timepoints prior to ART initiation and 2-8 timepoints following ART initiation, for a median of 7 samples. For every participant, serial HIV viral load, CD4+ T-cell count, ART history and demographic data were obtained. Genomic DNA was extracted from unsorted PBMC with a Qiagen kit on a QIAcube, with processing performed in batches of 12 samples. Including cysteine and phenylalanine, the CDR3 has 14 amino acids. Here the CDR3 DNA is all that survives: 42 bases in frame from base 1. V lost 6 bases and J lost 3 bases; the stretch between them is 15 bases long. Taken from the germline V gene, the CDR1 and CDR2 loops are SGHTA and FQGNSA.

The TCR sequence derives from a woman aged 40 to 55 with HIV. The chain was built from TRBV7-2 and TRBJ2-7; perhaps TRBD2 is the D gene, with 5 bases matching. The sequencing here drew on unsorted PBMCs, taken 0.8 years before starting antiretroviral therapy. The DNA is TGTGCCAGCAGGGCCGCCGGGATTTTCTACGAGCAGTACTTC. This translates into CASRAAGIFYEQYF.